The clone carrying this T cell receptor (beta chain) has more than one count but fewer than ten. The antigen is not known. This record belongs to a study of identical twins. CDR3 length equals 20 residues. Unmatched junction bases numbered 13, after V lost 5 bases and J lost 1 base. Per the germline V gene, CDR1 is MDHEN and CDR2 is SYDVKM. Carrying unique molecular identifiers, the cDNA also gained a universal primer site through template switching. TCRdb re-derived calls from the 5' RACE reads in MiXCR, one entry per CDR3 protein. The sample yields some 660,000 distinct CDR3 sequences, around 8.6% seen once. Healthy Caucasians alone served as donors. Findings of the study overall: Models underestimated TCR alpha sharing (out-of-frame) in monozygotic twins. Alpha sequences out of frame and shared by twins had excess low generation probability.

The sample also formed part of further work on yellow fever vaccine responses in identical twins.

The sequenced sample consisted of PBMCs. J is TRBJ2-3 and V is TRBV28; 15 bases match TRBD2. The sequence came from a woman under 30 in good health. CDR3 coding DNA: TGTGCCAGCAGTAAAGGACTAGCGGGGGGGCTCTCTTCAGGCACAGATACGCAGTATTTT. It yields the protein CASSKGLAGGLSSGTDTQYF.